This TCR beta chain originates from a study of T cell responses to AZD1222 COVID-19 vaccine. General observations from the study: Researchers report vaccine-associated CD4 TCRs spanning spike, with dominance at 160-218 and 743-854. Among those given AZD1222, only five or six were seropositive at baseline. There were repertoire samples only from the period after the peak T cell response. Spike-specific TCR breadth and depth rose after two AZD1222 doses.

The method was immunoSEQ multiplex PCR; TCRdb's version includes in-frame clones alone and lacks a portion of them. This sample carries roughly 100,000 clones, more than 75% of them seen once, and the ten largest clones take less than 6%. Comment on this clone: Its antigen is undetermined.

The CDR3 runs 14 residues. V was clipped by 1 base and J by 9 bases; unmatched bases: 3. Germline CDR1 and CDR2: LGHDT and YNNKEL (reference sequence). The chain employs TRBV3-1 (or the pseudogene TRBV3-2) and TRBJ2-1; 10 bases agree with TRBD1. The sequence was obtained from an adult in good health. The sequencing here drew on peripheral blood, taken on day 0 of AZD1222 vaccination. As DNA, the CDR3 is TGTGCCAGCAGCCAAGGACAGGGGGCCGGTGAGCAGTTCTTC. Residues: CASSQGQGAGEQFF.